The source of this TCR beta chain is a study of PD-L1 blockade in urothelial cancer. Study-level points and caveats: By 3 weeks, tumor-associated blood clones had expanded more in durable-benefit patients. Sub-median blood TCR clonality before treatment predicted longer survival.

With V trimmed by 6 bases and J by 11 bases, 12 bases remained unmatched. Germline CDR1 MNHEY, CDR2 SVGAGI. The CDR3 is 14 residues long. Anywhere from 1 to 8 samples came from each patient, spanning pretreatment and on-treatment. Regarding this clone: Its target is unknown.

Synthetic TCR analog templates were spiked into each PCR. TCRdb's copy holds only in-frame clones and misses some; the assay was immunoSEQ multiplex PCR. The data show 55,000 to 70,000 clones, with around 80% seen just once and 4% to 5% held by the top ten. Sequencing used PBMCs, obtained around atezolizumab (anti-PD-L1) treatment. The clonotype originates from a man aged 65 to 85 with urothelial cancer. The chain carries TRBV6-5 and TRBJ1-1, with 10 bases aligning to TRBD1. CDR3 region: CASRLTRQGAWAFF. In DNA form, the CDR3 reads TGTGCCAGCAGACTCACCCGACAGGGGGCGTGGGCTTTCTTT.